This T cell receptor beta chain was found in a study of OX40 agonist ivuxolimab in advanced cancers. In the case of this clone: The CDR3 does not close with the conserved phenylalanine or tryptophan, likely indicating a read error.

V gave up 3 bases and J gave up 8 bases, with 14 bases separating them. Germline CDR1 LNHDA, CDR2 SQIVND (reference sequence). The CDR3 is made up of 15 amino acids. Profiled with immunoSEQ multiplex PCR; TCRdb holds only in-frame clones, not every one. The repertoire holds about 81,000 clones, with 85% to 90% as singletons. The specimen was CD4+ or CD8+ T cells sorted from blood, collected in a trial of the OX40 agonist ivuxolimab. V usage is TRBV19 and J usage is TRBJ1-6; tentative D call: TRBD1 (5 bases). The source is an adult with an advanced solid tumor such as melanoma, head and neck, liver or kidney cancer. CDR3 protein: CASSIRPGMDSPLHL. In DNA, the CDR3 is TGTGCCAGTAGTATCCGGCCAGGGATGGATTCACCCCTCCACCTT.